This T cell receptor (beta chain) was profiled in a study of CD8+CD57+ T cells in acquired aplastic anemia. The wider study: Sorted cells (CD4+ and CD8+) yielded DNA amounts that averaged roughly 3 ug. Findings and limits, study-wide: Patients did not significantly differ from controls in CD8+ Simpson's diversity.

Germline CDR1 LNHDA, CDR2 SQIVND (reference sequence). J was trimmed by 3 bases and V by 7 bases; bases with no gene match: 12. The CDR3 covers 16 residues. The sequenced patients had an expansion of CD8+CD57+ cells seen by flow cytometry. Among the patients, all had severe acquired aplastic anemia. Patients had received no therapy at the time of blood sampling. This clonotype was observed at least ten times. Its antigen is unidentified. TCR beta VDJ and CDR3 profiles were obtained from a genomic DNA template. TCRdb re-called the reads through MiXCR, storing one row per CDR3 protein. The table lists some 170,000 distinct CDR3 sequences, more than 45% of them singletons.

The TCR originated in a human donor with aplastic anemia. This chain joins TRBV19 and TRBJ1-2, with 9 bases aligning to TRBD1. Material for sequencing was sorted CD4+, CD8+, or CD8+CD57+ T cells (not recorded which) from PBMCs. CDR3 DNA: TGTGCCAGTACCGGACAGGGGAAGTGGGGGGACTATGGCTACACCTTC. This translates into CASTGQGKWGDYGYTF.